This T cell receptor beta chain was identified during a study of OX40 agonist ivuxolimab in advanced cancers. The protocol was immunoSEQ multiplex PCR, while the TCRdb copy is restricted to in-frame clones and leaves out a portion. The sample carries nearly 70,000 clones, 75% to 85% recorded once. This clone is categorized as medium-sized. In the same sample, other DNA sequences code for this CDR3. Germline lookup yields CDR1 DFQATT and CDR2 SNEGSKA (reference sequence). CDR3 length: 11 amino acids. The ends were cut back, 3 bases at V and 0 bases at J, with 2 bases in the middle. Sequenced here: CD4+ or CD8+ T cells sorted from blood, sampled in a trial of the OX40 agonist ivuxolimab. V gene TRBV20-1 combines with J gene TRBJ2-5; D remains ambiguous. The source of this sequence is an adult with an advanced solid tumor such as melanoma, head and neck, liver or kidney cancer. CDR3 protein: CSARHQETQYF. DNA for the CDR3: TGCAGTGCTAGGCACCAAGAGACCCAGTACTTC.